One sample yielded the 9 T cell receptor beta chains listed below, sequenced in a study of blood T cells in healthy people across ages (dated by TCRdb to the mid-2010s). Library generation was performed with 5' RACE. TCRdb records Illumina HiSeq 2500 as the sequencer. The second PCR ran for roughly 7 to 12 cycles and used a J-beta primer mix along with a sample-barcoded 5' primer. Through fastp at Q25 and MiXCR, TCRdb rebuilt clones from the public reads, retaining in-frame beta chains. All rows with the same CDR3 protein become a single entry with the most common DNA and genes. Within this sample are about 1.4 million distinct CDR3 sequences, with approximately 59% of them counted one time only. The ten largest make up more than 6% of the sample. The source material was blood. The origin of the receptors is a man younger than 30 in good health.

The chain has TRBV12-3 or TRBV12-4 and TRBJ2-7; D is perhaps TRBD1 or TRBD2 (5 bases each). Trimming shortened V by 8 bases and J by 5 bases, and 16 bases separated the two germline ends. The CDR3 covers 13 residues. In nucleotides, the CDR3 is TGTGCCAGCCAGGGAGCCTCTCGCAACGAGCAGTACTTC. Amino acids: CASQGASRNEQYF.

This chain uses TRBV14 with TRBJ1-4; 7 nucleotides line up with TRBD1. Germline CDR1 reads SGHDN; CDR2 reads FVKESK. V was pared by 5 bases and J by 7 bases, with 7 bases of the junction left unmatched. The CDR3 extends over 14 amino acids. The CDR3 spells CASSRTGSGEKLFF. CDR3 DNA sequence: TGTGCCAGCAGCAGGACAGGTTCGGGTGAAAAACTGTTTTTT.

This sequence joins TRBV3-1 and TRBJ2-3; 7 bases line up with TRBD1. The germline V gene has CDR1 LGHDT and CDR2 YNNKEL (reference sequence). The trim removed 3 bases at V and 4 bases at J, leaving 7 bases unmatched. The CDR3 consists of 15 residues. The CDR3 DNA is TGTGCCAGCAGCCAGATACAGGGGAGCGCAGATACGCAGTATTTT. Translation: CASSQIQGSADTQYF.

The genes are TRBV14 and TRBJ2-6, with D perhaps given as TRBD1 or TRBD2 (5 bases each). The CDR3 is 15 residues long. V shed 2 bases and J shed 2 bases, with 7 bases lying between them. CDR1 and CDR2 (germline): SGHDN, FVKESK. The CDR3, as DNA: TGTGCCAGCAGCCAACTGGGACCTGGGGCCAACGTCCTGACTTTC. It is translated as CASSQLGPGANVLTF.

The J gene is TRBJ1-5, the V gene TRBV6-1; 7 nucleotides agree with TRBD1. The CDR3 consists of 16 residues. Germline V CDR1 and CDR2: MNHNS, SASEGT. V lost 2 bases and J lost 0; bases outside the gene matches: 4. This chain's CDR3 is CASSEQTGYSNQPQHF. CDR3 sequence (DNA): TGTGCCAGCAGTGAACAGACAGGGTATAGCAATCAGCCCCAGCATTTT.

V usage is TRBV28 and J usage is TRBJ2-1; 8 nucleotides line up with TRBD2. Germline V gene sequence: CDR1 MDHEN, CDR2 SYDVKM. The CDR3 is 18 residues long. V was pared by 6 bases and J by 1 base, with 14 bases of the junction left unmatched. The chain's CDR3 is CASSPGGSGVLSYNEQFF. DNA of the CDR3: TGTGCCAGCAGCCCGGGGGGTAGCGGGGTTCTTTCCTACAATGAGCAGTTCTTC.

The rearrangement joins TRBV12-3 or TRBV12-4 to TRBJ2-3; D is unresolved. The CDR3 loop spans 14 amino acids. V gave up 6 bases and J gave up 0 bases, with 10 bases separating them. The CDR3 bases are TGTGCCAGCAGATTCCCCTCTAGCACAGATACGCAGTATTTT. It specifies CASRFPSSTDTQYF.

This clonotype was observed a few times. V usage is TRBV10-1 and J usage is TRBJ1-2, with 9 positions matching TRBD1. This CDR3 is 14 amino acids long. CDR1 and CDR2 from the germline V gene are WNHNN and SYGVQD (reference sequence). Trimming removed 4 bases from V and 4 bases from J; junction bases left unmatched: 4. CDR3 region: CASSGDRAFYGYTF. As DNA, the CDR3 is TGCGCCAGCAGTGGGGACAGGGCCTTCTATGGCTACACCTTC.

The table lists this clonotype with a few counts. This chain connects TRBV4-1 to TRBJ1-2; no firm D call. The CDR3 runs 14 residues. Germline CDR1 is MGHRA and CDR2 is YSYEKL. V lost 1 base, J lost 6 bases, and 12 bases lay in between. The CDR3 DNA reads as TGCGCCAGCAGCCAAGGTGTGGGGATCAATGGCTACACCTTC. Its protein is CASSQGVGINGYTF.